This T cell receptor (beta chain) was retrieved from a study of response to subunit inactivated influenza vaccine. The V segment lost 3 bases and the J segment 1 base; nucleotides outside the gene matches: 4. Germline V gene lookup returns CDR1 KGHDR and CDR2 SFDVKD. The CDR3 covers 16 residues. Study-level points and caveats: It was suggested by the authors that few new T cells are recruited by each seasonal influenza vaccination.

In its sample, this clonotype was seen a few times. Its antigen is not identified. Using its own MiXCR run on the RT-PCR reads, TCRdb lists one record per CDR3 protein. Found here are 650,000 to 850,000 distinct CDR3 sequences, roughly 14% of them singletons; the top ten hold 5.5% to 7%. The chain is built from TRBV24-1 and TRBJ2-5, with 10 bases fitting TRBD1. The input for sequencing was PBMCs from blood, taken approximately 15 days before vaccination. This TCR came from a man aged 45-65 years who received an inactivated influenza vaccine. The CDR3 DNA follows: TGTGCCACCAGTGATCGACAGGGGGCTTCCCAAGAGACCCAGTACTTC. Translating gives CATSDRQGASQETQYF.